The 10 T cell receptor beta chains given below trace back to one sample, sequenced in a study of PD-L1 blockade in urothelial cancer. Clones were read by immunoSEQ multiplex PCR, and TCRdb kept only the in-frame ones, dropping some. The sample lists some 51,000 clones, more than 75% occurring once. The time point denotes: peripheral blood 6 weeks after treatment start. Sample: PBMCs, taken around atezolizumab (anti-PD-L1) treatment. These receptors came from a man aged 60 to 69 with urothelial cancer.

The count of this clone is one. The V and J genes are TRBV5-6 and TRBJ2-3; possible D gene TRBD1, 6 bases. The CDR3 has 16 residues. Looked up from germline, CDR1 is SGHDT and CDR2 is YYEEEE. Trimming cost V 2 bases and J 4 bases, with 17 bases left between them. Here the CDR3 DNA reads TGTGCCAGCAGCTTCAGGGGAAATCGGGTCCCAGATACGCAGTATTTT. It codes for CASSFRGNRVPDTQYF.

In nucleotides, the CDR3 is TGCGCCAGCAGTCCCACCGGGCCCATTGGGGGGGCAGATACGCAGTATTTT. It codes for CASSPTGPIGGADTQYF. The chain carries TRBV5-1 and TRBJ2-3; 7 nucleotides agree with TRBD2. The CDR3 runs 17 residues. V gave up 5 bases and J gave up 4 bases; unmatched junction bases: 16. The germline CDR1 and CDR2 sequences are SGHRS and YFSETQ.

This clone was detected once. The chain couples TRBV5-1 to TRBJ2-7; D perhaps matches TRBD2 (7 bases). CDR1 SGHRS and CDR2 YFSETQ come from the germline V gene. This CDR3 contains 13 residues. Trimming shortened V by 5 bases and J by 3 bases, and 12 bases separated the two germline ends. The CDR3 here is CASRGGALYEQYF. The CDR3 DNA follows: TGCGCCAGCAGGGGGGGGGCCCTCTACGAGCAGTACTTC.

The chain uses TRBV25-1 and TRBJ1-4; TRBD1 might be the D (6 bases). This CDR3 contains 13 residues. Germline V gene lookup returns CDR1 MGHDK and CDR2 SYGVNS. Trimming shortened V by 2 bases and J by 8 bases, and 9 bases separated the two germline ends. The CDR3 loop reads CASSEGGREKLFF. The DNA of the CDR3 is TGTGCCAGCAGTGAAGGGGGCCGAGAAAAACTGTTTTTT.

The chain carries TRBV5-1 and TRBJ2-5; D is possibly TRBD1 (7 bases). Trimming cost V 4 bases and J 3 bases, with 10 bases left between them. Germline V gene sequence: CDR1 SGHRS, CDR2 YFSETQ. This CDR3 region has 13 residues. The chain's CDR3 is CASSGGTEETQYF. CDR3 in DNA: TGCGCCAGCAGCGGGGGGACAGAAGAGACCCAGTACTTC.

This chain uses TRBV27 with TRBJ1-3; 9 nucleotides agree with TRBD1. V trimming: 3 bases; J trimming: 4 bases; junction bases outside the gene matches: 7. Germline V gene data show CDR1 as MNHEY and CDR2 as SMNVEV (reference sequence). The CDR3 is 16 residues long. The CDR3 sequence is CASSLLGQGNGNTIYF. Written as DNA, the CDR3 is TGTGCCAGCAGTTTGTTGGGACAGGGAAACGGAAACACCATATATTTT.

The CDR3 loop reads CASSRVAGNEQFF. DNA of the CDR3: TGTGCCAGTAGTCGGGTAGCGGGCAATGAGCAGTTCTTC. The V and J genes are TRBV19 and TRBJ2-1, with 7 bases lining up with TRBD2. V was pared by 5 bases and J by 6 bases, with 4 bases of the junction left unmatched. Germline CDR1 and CDR2: LNHDA and SQIVND (reference sequence). This CDR3 is built from 13 residues.

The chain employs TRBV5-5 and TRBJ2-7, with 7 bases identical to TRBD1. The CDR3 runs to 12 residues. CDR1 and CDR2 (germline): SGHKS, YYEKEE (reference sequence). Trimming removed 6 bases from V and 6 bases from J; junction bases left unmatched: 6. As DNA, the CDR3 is TGTGCCAGCACCTATACAGGGGCCGAGCAGTACTTC. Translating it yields CASTYTGAEQYF.

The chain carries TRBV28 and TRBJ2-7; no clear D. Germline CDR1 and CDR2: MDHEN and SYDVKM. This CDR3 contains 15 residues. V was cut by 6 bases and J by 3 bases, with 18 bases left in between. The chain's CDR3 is CASSSMALNYYEQYF. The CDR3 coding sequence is TGTGCCAGCAGCTCGATGGCCCTTAATTACTACGAGCAGTACTTC.

CDR3 nucleotides: TGTGCCATCAGCTTACAGGGGGGCGGCACTGAAGCTTTCTTT. Its translation: CAISLQGGGTEAFF. The chain links TRBV10-3 to TRBJ1-1; 8 bases map to TRBD1. With V trimmed by 6 bases and J by 4 bases, 7 bases remained unmatched. The CDR3 has 14 residues. CDR1 and CDR2 from the germline V gene are ENHRY and SYGVKD.